A single sample gave rise to the 5 T cell receptor beta chains below, sequenced in a study of cytomegalovirus exposure and HLA in healthy donors. 60 Vbeta and 13 Jbeta primers were used in PCR. Measured with immunoSEQ multiplex PCR; TCRdb has only the in-frame clones, and not every one. There are roughly 180,000 clones in the sample; around four fifths occur only once, and approximately 2.1% lies in the top ten. The sequenced material came from PBMCs. All receptors derive from a woman aged 30 to 39 in good health and CMV-seronegative.

The chain uses TRBV15 and TRBJ1-1, with D possibly TRBD1 on 6 matching bases. V was shortened by 1 base and J by 1 base, with 10 bases between the two germline ends. The length of the CDR3 is 15 residues. Germline V gene data show CDR1 as LNHNV and CDR2 as YYDKDF (reference sequence). The CDR3 reads CATSRVTGRNTEAFF. In DNA form, the CDR3 reads TGTGCCACCAGCAGAGTTACAGGGCGGAACACTGAAGCTTTCTTT. The complete variable domain, with remaining parts taken from reference TRBV15 and TRBJ1-1, reads DAMVIQNPRYQVTQFGKPVTLSCSQTLNHNVMYWYQQKSSQAPKLLFHYYDKDFNNEADTPDNFQSRRPNTSFCFLDIRSPGLGDTAMYLCATSRVTGRNTEAFFGQGTRLTVV.

About this clone itself: Its ends do not fully match the called genes, so a read error is possible. V is TRBV7-7 and J is TRBJ2-3; TRBD2 aligns across 11 bases. CDR3 length equals 15 residues. Germline V gene data show CDR1 as SSHAT and CDR2 as FNYEAQ (reference sequence). CDR3: CASSPGLADTDTQYF. CDR3 in DNA: TGTGCTAGCAGCCCGGGACTAGCGGACACAGATACGCAGTATTTT. Full variable domain (rest looked up from reference TRBV7-7 and TRBJ2-3): GAGVSQSPRYKVTKRGQDVTLRCDPISSHATLYWYQQALGQGPEFLTYFNYEAQPDKSGLPSDRFSAERPEGSISTLTIQRTEQRDSAMYRCASSPGLADTDTQYFGPGTRLTVL.

This clone was observed a handful of times. The rearrangement joins TRBV7-2 to TRBJ1-1; D gene ambiguous. The germline V gene has CDR1 SGHTA and CDR2 FQGNSA. Trimming removed 0 bases from V and 2 bases from J, with 4 bases in between. The CDR3 is 13 residues long. CDR3 sequence (DNA): TGTGCCAGCAGCTTAGCGGCAAACACTGAAGCTTTCTTT. It encodes CASSLAANTEAFF. The full variable domain, with the rest looked up from reference TRBV7-2 and TRBJ1-1, is GAGVSQSPSNKVTEKGKDVELRCDPISGHTALYWYRQSLGQGLEFLIYFQGNSAPDKSGLPSDRFSAERTGGSVSTLTIQRTQQEDSAVYLCASSLAANTEAFFGQGTRLTVV.

In this sample, this clone turned up once. The chain recombines TRBV7-8 with TRBJ1-5; D call uncertain. This CDR3 contains 16 residues. The V end lost 0 bases, the J end lost 2 bases, and 11 bases lay between the germline ends. Germline V gene lookup returns CDR1 SGHVS and CDR2 FQNEAQ. CDR3 sequence: CASSLAGGYGNQPQHF. The CDR3 DNA reads TGTGCCAGCAGCTTAGCTGGCGGGTACGGCAATCAGCCCCAGCATTTT.

The V call is TRBV7-9, the J call TRBJ1-6, with 8 bases lining up with TRBD1. This CDR3 contains 15 residues. V lost 4 bases to trimming and J lost 7 bases; unmatched junction nucleotides: 6. In germline, CDR1 is SEHNR, CDR2 FQNEAQ (reference sequence). The DNA of the CDR3 is TGTGCCAGCAGCTCTACCCAGGGGGCGAATTCACCCCTCCACTTT. Protein: CASSSTQGANSPLHF.